This record looks at one T cell receptor beta chain sequence and its context. The clone's antigen remains unknown. This entry is derived from a study of CXCR3-negative and CXCR3-positive naive CD8 T cells (dated by TCRdb to about 2019). For context, the study as a whole: About 150 million TRB reads were obtained in total, roughly 1.5 +/- 0.3 million reads per library. Diversity and physicochemical repertoire analyses were performed on about a dozen donors pooled from two independent experiments. TRBV-TRBJ cluster analysis included naive subsets from a handful of donors and memory cells from 3 donors. What the study reported, not specific to this receptor: Comparably high repertoire diversity was found in both naive subsets, whereas much lower repertoire diversity was found in memory CD8+ T cells. CXCR3 expression partially decreased after cryopreservation, so most assays used freshly isolated PBMCs. TRBV-TRBJ usage was similar between naive CXCR3-negative and CXCR3-positive cells from the same donor, while memory cells showed distinct patterns. TRB CDR3s from CXCR3-positive naive cells showed higher hydrophobicity (lower Kidera factor 4), lower energy, and higher strength and volume indices than CXCR3-negative naive cells. Because surface CD5, which is linked to self-reactivity in mice, was comparable between the naive subsets, TCR interaction strength was also inferred from the physicochemical properties of TRB CDR3s.

Sequenced on a NextSeq 550. The Human TCR Profiling Kit (MiLaboratory) was used to prepare UMI-labeled 5' RACE TRB cDNA libraries. cDNA synthesis used the entire amount of extracted RNA, and PCR amplification then used the entire amount of cDNA produced. Libraries were prepared in parallel with an identical number of PCR cycles. The authors' pipeline ran thus. With a minimum of two reads required per UMI, MIGEC and MiXCR pulled out about 52,000 +/- 9,100 unique UMI-labeled TRB cDNA molecules from each library. On average, each library contained about 40,000 +/- 10,000 functional in-frame TRB CDR3 nucleotide clonotypes without stop codons. After each sample was downsampled to 5000 UMI-labeled TRB molecules, VDJtools was used to calculate diversity metrics such as normalized Shannon-Wiener and Chao1. VDJtools computed clonotype-size-weighted physicochemical properties of the central five CDR3 residues: interaction energy, strength, volume and Kidera factor 4. TCRdb reprocessed the raw reads; every CDR3 protein sequence is a single record, and DNA is not supplied. Clone size and V and J calls follow TCRdb, not the original study. The record for this sample contains some 41,000 distinct CDR3 sequences. Around 2% of the sample goes to the ten largest clones.

For each CD8+ T cell subset, flow sorting was done in triplicate, and 300,000 to 350,000 cells per subset went directly into RLT lysis buffer. To exclude memory contaminants, naive CD8+ T cells were stringently defined as CD45RO-CCR7+CD27+CD95-. Peripheral blood mononuclear cells were isolated from buffy coats using standard density gradient centrifugation. Naive CXCR3-negative and CXCR3-positive CD8+ T cells were flow-sorted on a FACSAria III. Total RNA was extracted from sorted cells with an RNeasy Mini Kit. CDR1 and CDR2 are read off the germline V gene as SGHTA and FQGTGA. From cysteine to phenylalanine, the CDR3 is 17 amino acids long. No DNA accompanies this entry.

The sample consisted of naive CXCR3- CD8+ T cells from blood. In light of the paper, this sample's cell subset or site label describes: CD45RO-CCR7+CD27+CD95- naive CD8+ T cells lacking CXCR3 (TNR3-). The TCR originated in a human donor in good health. Some clones in this sample may be carry-over from other donors' samples. The rearrangement combines TRBV7-3 with TRBJ2-1; with no DNA, the TCRdb D assignment of TRBD2 cannot be verified. This receptor carries the CDR3 CASSLPEGSGGGYEQFF.